In this sample, the clone carrying this T cell receptor beta chain turned up many times. This record comes from a study of spatial heterogeneity in lung cancer. Specified time point: blood at routine non-recurrence follow-up after resection. Tumor, nontumor lung or frozen PBMC supplied whole RNA that was sequenced unsorted. Trimming removed 3 bases from V and 2 bases from J, with 9 bases in between. CDR3 length equals 13 residues. Germline V gene sequence: CDR1 SGHKS, CDR2 YYEKEE (reference sequence). TCRdb re-derived calls from the 5' RACE reads in MiXCR, one entry per CDR3 protein. The sample lists roughly 120,000 distinct CDR3 sequences; less than 15% were seen once.

The chain is built from TRBV5-5 and TRBJ2-7; D possibly matches TRBD1 or TRBD2 (5 bases each). This TCR was recovered from a male donor with early-stage non-small cell lung cancer. The sample in question was PBMCs, obtained at follow-up. The CDR3 loop is CASSWDGPYEQYF. The CDR3 DNA follows: TGTGCCAGCAGCTGGGACGGGCCCTACGAGCAGTACTTC.